A selection of T cell receptor beta chains follows, all from one sample in a study of beta chain features in type 1 diabetes. Produced via immunoSEQ multiplex PCR; TCRdb's table is partial and in-frame only. Of fewer than 900,000 clones in the sample, roughly a sixth were seen once. The sequencing sample was made of naive CD4+ T cells from blood. These receptors came from a woman younger than 35 in good health. Both conserved end residues are part of each CDR3. The order of the fields is J gene, D gene, clone size, V gene, CDR3 DNA, CDR3 protein. The D gene is left open where the match is weak. Clone size, where shown, is once, few, many, or a class for clones that have expanded.

>TRBJ2-1|NA|NA|TRBV15
TGTGCCACCAGCAGAGATCCCCTTGGGGGCTACAATGAGCAGTTCTTC
CATSRDPLGGYNEQFF
>TRBJ1-4|TRBD1|NA|TRBV27
TGTGCCAGCAGTTCCGGGACAGGCATTTTTTTAATGAAGGAACTGTTTTTT
CASSSGTGIFLMKELFF
>TRBJ2-7|NA|few|TRBV28
TGTGCCAGCAGTCACCTATACGGAAGGCGGGCGGGATTGAACTCCTACGAGCAGTACTTC
CASSHLYGRRAGLNSYEQYF
>TRBJ2-6|NA|few|TRBV15
TGTGCCACCAGCAACGGACTACCAGCTAATGGGGCCAACGTCCTGACTTTC
CATSNGLPANGANVLTF
>TRBJ2-5|TRBD1|few|TRBV4-3
TGCGCCAGCAGCCAAGATGTTGTTTCCAGGGGGGAGACCCAGTACTTC
CASSQDVVSRGETQYF
>TRBJ2-5|NA|NA|TRBV6-1
TGTGCCAGCCGAGGGAGCCAAGAGACCCAGTACTTC
CASRGSQETQYF
>TRBJ2-7|NA|few|TRBV6-5
TGTGCCAGCAGTTACTCGAGAAGGGCCTACGAGCAGTACTTC
CASSYSRRAYEQYF
>TRBJ1-2|NA|NA|TRBV2
TGTGCCAGCAGTTTCGACATAAGCTATGGCTACACCTTC
CASSFDISYGYTF
>TRBJ2-5|NA|few|TRBV18
TGTGCCAGCTCACCTCTTGGTGGAAAGACCCAGTACTTC
CASSPLGGKTQYF
>TRBJ2-2|NA|few|TRBV2
TGTGCCAGCAGCGTCTCCGGAATGAACACCGGGGAGCTGTTTTTT
CASSVSGMNTGELFF
>TRBJ1-1|NA|few|TRBV7-3
TGTGCCAGCAGCTTAAGGAGGGGAACTGAAGCTTTCTTT
CASSLRRGTEAFF
>TRBJ1-2|NA|few|TRBV5-6
TGTGCCAGCAGCTTGACGGGACGGGACTATGGCTACACCTTC
CASSLTGRDYGYTF
>TRBJ2-4|NA|NA|TRBV7-2
TGTGCCAGCAGCTCAGTCCTCAAAAACATTCAGTACTTC
CASSSVLKNIQYF
>TRBJ1-2|NA|few|TRBV28
TGTGCCAGCAGTTCCAAGGTCTATGGCTACACCTTC
CASSSKVYGYTF
>TRBJ1-1|NA|NA|TRBV2
TGTGCCAGCAGTGAAGGGCAGCAAGGGATTCTTACTGAAGCTTTCTTT
CASSEGQQGILTEAFF
>TRBJ2-1|NA|NA|TRBV4-2
TGTGCCAGCAGCCAAGATCAGGTCAGACACTCCCTTAACTCCTACAATGAGCAGTTCTTC
CASSQDQVRHSLNSYNEQFF
>TRBJ2-5|NA|NA|TRBV7-3
TGTGCCAGCAGCTTAATCCCGGCGGGACAAGAGACCCAGTACTTC
CASSLIPAGQETQYF
>TRBJ2-7|TRBD2|NA|TRBV6-5
TGTGCCAGCAGACCCTTAGCGGGAAAGTACGAGCAGTACTTC
CASRPLAGKYEQYF
>TRBJ2-5|TRBD2|NA|TRBV15
TGTGCCACCAGCAGGGCCGGGACTAGAGGACGTGAGACCCAGTACTTC
CATSRAGTRGRETQYF
>TRBJ2-1|TRBD1|few|TRBV7-9
TGTGCCAGCAGCTCCCCCAGGGGGCGCGAGGAGCAGTTCTTC
CASSSPRGREEQFF
>TRBJ2-7|TRBD2|NA|TRBV27
TGTGCCAGCAGTTTAGGGAGGGGCAAGAGCCACGAGCAGTACTTC
CASSLGRGKSHEQYF
>TRBJ1-1|NA|NA|TRBV4-2
TGTGCCAGCAGCCAAGGACAGGTTGGTGAAGCTTTCTTT
CASSQGQVGEAFF
>TRBJ1-5|NA|few|TRBV9
TGTGCCAGCAGCGTAGAAGGGAATAGCAATCAGCCCCAGCATTTT
CASSVEGNSNQPQHF
>TRBJ1-4|NA|few|TRBV5-6
TGTGCCAGCAGCTACGGGACGACTAATGAAAAACTGTTTTTT
CASSYGTTNEKLFF
>TRBJ2-7|TRBD1|NA|TRBV18
TGTGCCAGCTCACCGAATCTGTTGGGACAGGGAAACGAGCAGTACTTC
CASSPNLLGQGNEQYF
>TRBJ2-7|NA|NA|TRBV7-6
TGTGCCAGCAGCCAAGCTTTCGGCGGCGAGCAGTACTTC
CASSQAFGGEQYF
>TRBJ2-7|TRBD1|NA|TRBV4-1
TGCGCCAGCAGCCAAGTGGCCGGGACAGGAAACTACGAGCAGTACTTC
CASSQVAGTGNYEQYF
>TRBJ2-3|TRBD1|NA|TRBV28
TGTGCCAGCAGCGGGACAGGGAGAGCGGGACGGCCACAAATCACTTTTCTCACAGATACGCAGTATTTT
CASSGTGRAGRPQITFLTDTQYF
>TRBJ1-5|NA|NA|TRBV19
TGTGCCAGTAGTCAGAGCGTTAGCAATCAGCCCCAGCATTTT
CASSQSVSNQPQHF
>TRBJ1-1|TRBD1|NA|TRBV29-1
TGCAGCGTTCTACAGGGGGCTGGGACTGAAGCTTTCTTT
CSVLQGAGTEAFF
>TRBJ2-7|TRBD2|NA|TRBV7-2
TGTGCCAGCAGCTCCCCCACTAGCGGGAGGATATACGAGCAGTACTTC
CASSSPTSGRIYEQYF
>TRBJ2-7|NA|few|TRBV18
TGTGCCAGCTCACCACCGGCTAGCTCCGACTACGAGCAGTACTTC
CASSPPASSDYEQYF
>TRBJ2-7|NA|NA|TRBV15
TGTGCCACCAGCAGAGATATATCCTACGAGCAGTACTTC
CATSRDISYEQYF
>TRBJ2-6|NA|NA|TRBV10-3
TGTGCCATCAGGGGGGTTGATGGGGCCAACGTCCTGACTTTC
CAIRGVDGANVLTF
>TRBJ2-7|TRBD2|few|TRBV5-1
TGCGCCAGCAGCCCGGACATGGCTATAGCGGGACCCTACGAGCAGTACTTC
CASSPDMAIAGPYEQYF
>TRBJ2-7|TRBD2|few|TRBV29-1
TGCAGCGTTACTAGCGGGGTTACCTACGAGCAGTACTTC
CSVTSGVTYEQYF
>TRBJ1-5|NA|few|TRBV4-3
TGCGCCAGCAGCCAAGAGGTCTGGGGGGGCAATCAGCCCCAGCATTTT
CASSQEVWGGNQPQHF
>TRBJ1-6|NA|NA|TRBV7-2
TGTGCCAGCAGCTTAGCGGCAGGGGTATCACCCCTCCACTTT
CASSLAAGVSPLHF
>TRBJ1-1|TRBD1|few|TRBV27
TGTGCCAGCAGTTCCATCCAGTCCAGGGGGCGTGAAGCTTTCTTT
CASSSIQSRGREAFF
>TRBJ2-2|TRBD1|NA|TRBV4-3
TGCGCCAGCAGCCAAGAACGGGTCAGGGGGCAGCCCGGGGAGCTGTTTTTT
CASSQERVRGQPGELFF
>TRBJ1-2|NA|NA|TRBV28
TGTGCCACCCTGGGTGGGTTAGCATATGGCTACACCTTC
CATLGGLAYGYTF
>TRBJ1-5|NA|NA|TRBV28
TGTGCCAGCAGCTATAATCAGCCCCAGCATTTT
CASSYNQPQHF
>TRBJ2-1|NA|NA|TRBV4-3
TGCGCCAGCAGCTCCCGACTAGTTGGGGAGCAGTTCTTC
CASSSRLVGEQFF
>TRBJ2-6|TRBD2|few|TRBV7-3
TGTGCCAGCAGCCCCCGGGGAGGTAGCGGGACTGGGGCCAACGTCCTGACTTTC
CASSPRGGSGTGANVLTF